This T cell receptor beta chain stems from a study of blood T cell repertoires in COVID-19. Across the whole study: There were acute and convalescent COVID-19 samples, and they came from the United States, Italy and Spain.

The V segment lost 0 bases and the J segment 10 bases; nucleotides outside the gene matches: 6. CDR1 and CDR2 from the germline V gene are SGHRS and YFSETQ. The CDR3 runs to 15 residues. The protocol was immunoSEQ multiplex PCR, while the TCRdb copy is restricted to in-frame clones and leaves out a portion. The profile shows roughly 430,000 clones, approximately 86% of them singletons. Clinical history reported by participants formed the basis on which cohorts were assigned. The specimen sequenced was PBMCs or T cells enriched from blood (not recorded which). V and J are TRBV5-1 and TRBJ1-6; TRBD1 agrees at 8 bases. The sequence was obtained from a woman aged 40 to 50 with acute COVID-19. In DNA, the CDR3 is TGCGCCAGCAGCTTGGAAGGGACAGGAGCATCACCCCTCCACTTT. It is translated as CASSLEGTGASPLHF.